The clone carrying this T cell receptor beta chain has a count of ten or more. Its cognate antigen is unknown. This CDR3 comprises 14 residues. Trimming left V 3 bases short and J 2 bases short, with 8 bases between. In germline, CDR1 is SGHRS, CDR2 YFSETQ. Time point in this sample: longitudinal time-point 3. This entry belongs to a study of neurological immune-mediated disorders. Overall study results and limits: None of the CDR3 amino acid sequences found in expanded clones was shared across subjects. This suggests that the TCR-beta repertoires were private in all groups. The most TCR clonal expansion was seen in HTLV-1-associated myelopathy, and the least was seen in multiple sclerosis, which fell below healthy controls.

The cDNA came from 5'RACE with 10-nucleotide random UMIs. TCRdb re-called the 5' RACE reads through MiXCR, storing one row per CDR3 protein. Of tens of thousands of distinct CDR3 sequences detected, 9.5% to 15% appear once; the ten largest clones hold approximately 10%. The chain combines TRBV5-1 with TRBJ2-2; D is uncertain. Sequencing was carried out using PBMCs. The sequence was collected from a male donor with HTLV-1-associated myelopathy (HAM/TSP). CDR3 protein: CASSSDGNTGELFF. CDR3 bases: TGCGCCAGCAGCTCGGACGGTAACACCGGGGAGCTGTTTTTT.